The 22 T cell receptor beta chains presented below share a single source sample, sequenced in a study of human T cells and chemical hapten exposure. Time point indicated: patch test 2, 6 weeks after DPC sensitization. Sample treatment: therapeutic diphenylcyclopropenone sensitization with weekly scalp DPC. TCRdb re-analysed the RACE reads in MiXCR, keeping a single row per CDR3 protein. Of about 69,000 distinct CDR3 sequences listed, about a tenth are singletons. The sequences come from whole blood, collected in connection with sensitization to the hapten diphenylcyclopropenone (DPC). The source of these receptors is a woman in her forties or fifties with alopecia areata. Some clones in this sample may be carry-over from other donors' samples.

The CDR3: CSARGQGRNTEAFF. Written as DNA, the CDR3 is TGCAGTGCTAGAGGACAGGGGAGGAACACTGAAGCTTTCTTT. The V and J genes are TRBV20-1 and TRBJ1-1; 8 bases match TRBD1. Trimming at V came to 1 base and at J to 1 base, leaving 2 bases not matched to a gene. Germline assignment: CDR1 DFQATT and CDR2 SNEGSKA (reference sequence). There are 14 residues in the CDR3.

This clonotype was observed at least ten times. The rearrangement uses TRBV11-2 and TRBJ1-2; tentative D call: TRBD1 (6 bases). This CDR3 has 16 residues. The V end lost 1 base, the J end lost 4 bases, and 16 bases lay between the germline ends. CDR1 and CDR2 from the germline V gene are SGHAT and FQNNGV. CDR3 in amino acids: CASSLVGAASRYGYTF. The CDR3 DNA is TGTGCCAGCAGCTTAGTGGGGGCTGCCTCGCGCTATGGCTACACCTTC.

Regarding this clonotype: One base away lies a much larger clone, so this may be a sequencing read error. For the CDR3, the DNA is TGTGCCAGCTCGGGACCAGCGGGCGTAACAGATACGCAGTATTTT. Residues: CASSGPAGVTDTQYF. The gene calls are TRBV6-1 and TRBJ2-3; TRBD2 is a possible D gene (6 bases). CDR3 size: 15 residues. Trimming took 8 bases from V and 3 from J, leaving 18 bases between them. Germline CDR1 is MNHNS and CDR2 is SASEGT.

Many counts were recorded for this clonotype. This chain uses TRBV11-2 with TRBJ2-5; 9 bases are a match to TRBD1. Germline V gene sequence: CDR1 SGHAT, CDR2 FQNNGV. The CDR3 sequence is 13 residues long. V was clipped by 4 bases and J by 7 bases; unmatched bases: 4. This CDR3 is CASSWDREGTQYF. In DNA, the CDR3 is TGTGCCAGCAGCTGGGACAGGGAGGGGACCCAGTACTTC.

A few counts support this clonotype. J is TRBJ2-1 and V is TRBV5-5; no firm D call. This CDR3 is 15 amino acids long. Per the germline V gene, CDR1 is SGHKS and CDR2 is YYEKEE (reference sequence). Trimming removed 0 bases from V and 6 bases from J, with 13 bases in between. CDR3 coding DNA: TGTGCCAGCAGCTTGGCCAGGACCCAAAGCAATGAGCAGTTCTTC. This gives the protein CASSLARTQSNEQFF. The full variable domain, completed using reference TRBV5-5 and TRBJ2-1, is DAGVTQSPTHLIKTRGQQVTLRCSPISGHKSVSWYQQVLGQGPQFIFQYYEKEERGRGNFPDRFSARQFPNYSSELNVNALLLGDSALYLCASSLARTQSNEQFFGPGTRLTVL.

Ten or more counts support this clonotype. The chain couples TRBV6-1 to TRBJ2-1; 10 positions match TRBD1. V shed 7 bases and J 7 bases; nucleotides not matched to a gene: 10. The CDR3 length is 15 residues. Germline V gene lookup returns CDR1 MNHNS and CDR2 SASEGT. The CDR3: CASNLRQGATNEQFF. The CDR3 nucleotides are TGTGCCAGCAACCTAAGACAGGGGGCGACGAATGAGCAGTTCTTC.

This clonotype showed up many times. The chain uses TRBV28 and TRBJ2-7; 7 nucleotides agree with TRBD1. There are 12 residues in the CDR3. The germline V gene encodes CDR1 MDHEN and CDR2 SYDVKM. V lost 8 bases, J lost 2 bases, and 3 bases stayed unmatched. The CDR3 region has the DNA TGTGCCAGCCGGGACAGTGCCTACGAGCAGTACTTC. This encodes CASRDSAYEQYF. Filled out from reference TRBV28 and TRBJ2-7, the complete variable domain reads DVKVTQSSRYLVKRTGEKVFLECVQDMDHENMFWYRQDPGLGLRLIYFSYDVKMKEKGDIPEGYSVSREKKERFSLILESASTNQTSMYLCASRDSAYEQYFGPGTRLTVT.

This clonotype was seen repeatedly, ten times or more. The chain combines TRBV20-1 with TRBJ2-3; 11 bases agree with TRBD2. The CDR3 runs 15 residues. Germline CDR1 reads DFQATT; CDR2 reads SNEGSKA (reference sequence). Trimming removed 0 bases from V and 15 bases from J; junction bases left unmatched: 14. The DNA for the CDR3 is TGCAGTGCTAGAGATGTTAGCGGGAGGGCCCTCAGCTACTATTTT. It translates to CSARDVSGRALSYYF.

This clonotype was observed at least ten times. J is TRBJ1-1 and V is TRBV29-1; D gene ambiguous. Between the trimmed V and J ends, which lost 3 bases and 4 bases, there was a span of 12 bases. The CDR3 covers 13 residues. From germline, CDR1 is SQVTM and CDR2 ANQGSEA. CDR3: CSVEWELGTEAFF. The CDR3 nucleotides read TGCAGCGTTGAGTGGGAATTGGGCACTGAAGCTTTCTTT.

This clonotype has ten or more counts. V usage is TRBV30 and J usage is TRBJ2-5, with D possibly being TRBD1 (6 bases). V was clipped by 2 bases and J by 2 bases, with 9 bases between them. The CDR3 spans 13 residues. Per germline, CDR1 GTSNPN and CDR2 SVGIG (reference sequence). For the CDR3, the DNA is TGTGCCTGGAGTTATGGACAGCAAGAGACCCAGTACTTC. It codes for CAWSYGQQETQYF.

This clonotype was found many times. The CDR3 nucleotides read TGTGCCAGCAGCCCAGACGAGAACACCATATATTTT. Protein: CASSPDENTIYF. The chain is built from TRBV7-3 and TRBJ1-3; D uncertain. The V and J ends lost 5 bases and 7 bases respectively, with 9 bases between them. CDR3 length equals 12 residues. Germline values: CDR1 SGHTA, CDR2 FQGTGA.

This clonotype occurred many times. The chain couples TRBV6-1 to TRBJ1-5; D uncertain. V was cut by 4 bases and J by 0 bases, with 7 bases left in between. The CDR3 is 14 residues long. Germline values: CDR1 MNHNS, CDR2 SASEGT. CDR3 sequence (DNA): TGTGCCAGCAGTGCGTGGGTTAGCAATCAGCCCCAGCATTTT. It yields the protein CASSAWVSNQPQHF.

This clonotype was counted a few times. This chain links TRBV11-2 with TRBJ1-1, with D perhaps TRBD1 (5 bases). Trimming shortened V by 4 bases and J by 2 bases, and 11 bases separated the two germline ends. Germline V gene lookup returns CDR1 SGHAT and CDR2 FQNNGV. The length of the CDR3 is 14 residues. The CDR3 DNA reads as TGTGCCAGCAGCTCCACGAGGGGAAACACTGAAGCTTTCTTT. This translates into CASSSTRGNTEAFF. Filled out from reference TRBV11-2 and TRBJ1-1, the complete variable domain reads EAGVAQSPRYKIIEKRQSVAFWCNPISGHATLYWYQQILGQGPKLLIQFQNNGVVDDSQLPKDRFSAERLKGVDSTLKIQPAKLEDSAVYLCASSSTRGNTEAFFGQGTRLTVV.

The V and J genes are TRBV9 and TRBJ2-7, with a tentative D call TRBD2 (5 bases). CDR1 is SGDLS, CDR2 YYNGEE, per germline. This CDR3 region has 13 residues. Trimming cost V 4 bases and J 6 bases, with 14 bases left between them. CDR3 nucleotides: TGTGCCAGCAGCCCTGACCCAGGAGGCGAGCAGTACTTC. This sequence encodes CASSPDPGGEQYF.

This clonotype was recorded at least ten times. This chain joins TRBV12-3 or TRBV12-4 and TRBJ2-1, with 12 bases lining up with TRBD2. Trimming at V came to 6 bases and at J to 6 bases, leaving 6 bases not matched to a gene. CDR3 length: 15 residues. CDR3 DNA sequence: TGTGCCAGCAGACCCGGACTAGCGGGGACCAATGAGCAGTTCTTC. Translated: CASRPGLAGTNEQFF.

This clonotype was recorded many times. The chain combines TRBV20-1 with TRBJ1-1; no definite D call. V was cut by 3 bases and J by 1 base, with 9 bases left in between. The germline V gene encodes CDR1 DFQATT and CDR2 SNEGSKA (reference sequence). There are 13 residues in the CDR3. The CDR3 loop is CSASSGGNTEAFF. As DNA, the CDR3 is TGCAGTGCTAGCAGCGGCGGGAACACTGAAGCTTTCTTT.

This clonotype was observed many times. The CDR3 DNA reads as TGTGCCAGCAGTGATGGGGTTAGTTGGAATCAGCCCCAGCATTTT. Its translation is CASSDGVSWNQPQHF. The V call is TRBV2, the J call TRBJ1-5; D not certain. This CDR3 is built from 15 residues. Germline CDR1 and CDR2: SNHLY and FYNNEI. Trimming stripped 3 bases from V and 4 bases from J, with 13 bases between.

Of note for this clonotype: A much bigger clone sits one base away, suggesting this may be a read error. The rearrangement joins TRBV28 to TRBJ1-4; TRBD1 matches at 8 bases. The length of the CDR3 is 17 residues. Germline CDR1 reads MDHEN; CDR2 reads SYDVKM. The CDR3 DNA reads as TGTGCCAGCAGTTTCGGTGGGACAGGAGCAACTAATGAAGAACTGTTTTTT. It codes for CASSFGGTGATNEELFF.

In its sample, this clonotype was seen a few times. J is TRBJ2-3 and V is TRBV10-2, with 10 bases fitting TRBD2. The CDR3 length is 15 residues. V lost 10 bases and J lost 1; bases outside the gene matches: 8. CDR1 is WSHSY, CDR2 SAAADI, per germline. The CDR3 loop is CATAPSGGRTDTQYF. CDR3 nucleotides: TGCGCCACCGCCCCTAGCGGGGGACGCACAGATACGCAGTATTTT.

This clonotype was seen many times. The chain carries TRBV2 and TRBJ1-5; a possible D gene is TRBD1 (5 bases). CDR1 is SNHLY, CDR2 FYNNEI, per germline. V was pared by 7 bases and J by 4 bases, with 14 bases between. This CDR3 has 14 residues. The CDR3, as DNA: TGTGCCAGCAAATCCGGGACCCCTAATCAGCCCCAGCATTTT. It yields the protein CASKSGTPNQPQHF.

At least ten counts were recorded for this clonotype. The chain carries TRBV4-2 and TRBJ2-5, with TRBD2 identical over 7 bases. The CDR3 length is 15 residues. CDR1 and CDR2 from the germline V gene are LGHNA and YNFKEQ. V shed 2 bases and J 9 bases; nucleotides not matched to a gene: 12. The DNA of the CDR3 is TGTGCCAGCAGCCAACGACTAGCCCACGACGAGGCCCAGTACTTC. Protein: CASSQRLAHDEAQYF.

This clonotype was counted many times. V usage is TRBV3-1 and J usage is TRBJ2-5; D gene ambiguous. CDR1 is LGHDT, CDR2 YNNKEL, per germline (reference sequence). The CDR3 spans 11 residues. V was pared by 6 bases and J by 4 bases, with 6 bases between. CDR3 in DNA: TGTGCCAGCAGGTTTAGAGAGACCCAGTACTTC. The encoded protein is CASRFRETQYF.